The 30 T cell receptor beta chains presented below share a single source sample, sequenced in a study of blood T cell repertoires in COVID-19. Profiling relied on immunoSEQ multiplex PCR, and the TCRdb table lists in-frame clones only, not all of them. The sample holds tens of thousands of clones, 70% to 90% seen once. Source material: peripheral blood. Source of these receptors: a man aged 55-75 years with acute or convalescent COVID-19.

This chain links TRBV7-2 with TRBJ1-1, with D unclear. The CDR3 extends over 13 amino acids. The V end was cut by 6 bases, the J end by 4 bases, with 12 bases between. CDR1 is SGHTA and CDR2 is FQGNSA in the germline V gene. The CDR3 nucleotides are TGTGCCAGCAGTCGTAGGGAGAGCACTGAAGCTTTCTTT. Its translation: CASSRRESTEAFF.

The rearrangement uses TRBV10-3 and TRBJ2-1, with 8 bases lining up with TRBD2. Germline-derived CDR1 and CDR2 are ENHRY and SYGVKD. The CDR3 sequence is 15 residues long. V gave up 2 bases and J gave up 5 bases; unmatched junction bases: 5. Written as DNA, the CDR3 is TGTGCCATCAGTGAGGGGCGGGGGGCGGACAATGAGCAGTTCTTC. Amino acid sequence: CAISEGRGADNEQFF.

This clone turned up a few times. The chain recombines TRBV7-2 with TRBJ1-6; 8 bases fit TRBD1. V shed 5 bases and J 6 bases; nucleotides not matched to a gene: 12. In germline, CDR1 is SGHTA, CDR2 FQGNSA. There are 17 residues in the CDR3. CDR3 protein: CASSIHPGQVSNSPLHF. The CDR3 DNA follows: TGTGCCAGCAGCATCCACCCGGGACAGGTCTCTAATTCACCCCTCCACTTT.

The chain combines TRBV3-1 (or the pseudogene TRBV3-2) with TRBJ2-7; 9 nucleotides align to TRBD1. Germline trimming cut 4 bases from V and 9 bases from J; bases unmatched to any gene: 10. The V gene's germline CDR1 is LGHDT and CDR2 YNNKEL (reference sequence). The CDR3 is 14 amino acids. The CDR3 DNA follows: TGTGCCAGCAGCCCCGGGACAGGGTTCTTACGGCAGTACTTC. As protein: CASSPGTGFLRQYF.

The chain couples TRBV30 to TRBJ1-3; D unresolved. The CDR3 runs 14 residues. Trimming took off 4 bases at V and 3 bases at J, with 13 bases between the two ends. Germline V gives CDR1 GTSNPN, CDR2 SVGIG (reference sequence). The CDR3 region has the DNA TGTGCCTGGACCGAGGAGGACTTTGGAAACACCATATATTTT. Its protein is CAWTEEDFGNTIYF.

This clone was observed once. The genes are TRBV19 and TRBJ1-1, with a possible D match to TRBD1 (5 bases). Germline lookup yields CDR1 LNHDA and CDR2 SQIVND (reference sequence). Trimming left V 5 bases short and J 1 base short, with 17 bases between. The CDR3 contains 16 residues. This CDR3 is CASSPFQGVGNTEAFF. In DNA, the CDR3 is TGTGCCAGTAGTCCATTCCAGGGTGTTGGGAACACTGAAGCTTTCTTT.

The V call is TRBV29-1, the J call TRBJ1-1, with TRBD1 identical over 9 bases. V was clipped by 5 bases and J by 4 bases; unmatched bases: 5. CDR3 length equals 13 residues. Germline CDR1 and CDR2: SQVTM and ANQGSEA. This CDR3 reads CSVSTGGPTEAFF. The CDR3 nucleotides read TGCAGCGTTTCCACAGGGGGCCCCACTGAAGCTTTCTTT.

V gene TRBV19 combines with J gene TRBJ1-1, with D perhaps matching TRBD1 (6 bases). The CDR3 is 13 amino acids. CDR1 is LNHDA and CDR2 is SQIVND in the germline V gene (reference sequence). V lost 6 bases and J lost 6, with 14 bases in between. The CDR3 sequence: CASRQTGTSEAFF. In DNA, the CDR3 is TGTGCCAGTAGGCAAACAGGGACCTCTGAAGCTTTCTTT.

The chain recombines TRBV18 with TRBJ1-2; possible D gene TRBD1, 6 bases. The CDR3 length is 13 residues. Germline V gene sequence: CDR1 KGHSH, CDR2 LQKENI. V was shortened by 2 bases and J by 5 bases, with 9 bases between the two germline ends. The CDR3 region has the DNA TGTGCCAGCTCACCAAGGACAGAGTATGGCTACACCTTC. It codes for CASSPRTEYGYTF.

The chain combines TRBV7-8 with TRBJ2-7; D ambiguous. The V gene lost 5 bases and the J gene lost 1 base, with 12 bases spanning the gap. This CDR3 contains 14 residues. Germline V gene data show CDR1 as SGHVS and CDR2 as FQNEAQ. CDR3 amino acids: CASSASHGSYEQYF. The CDR3 DNA sequence: TGTGCCAGCAGCGCATCGCACGGGTCCTACGAGCAGTACTTC.

The V call is TRBV12-3 or TRBV12-4, the J call TRBJ1-2; the D gene is possibly TRBD1 (6 bases). V lost 4 bases and J lost 4, with 10 bases in between. This CDR3 is built from 13 residues. DNA for the CDR3: TGTGCCAGCAGTTCGCCGGACAGCTATGGCTACACCTTC. Translated: CASSSPDSYGYTF.

The rearrangement links TRBV4-3 to TRBJ1-1; 10 nucleotides agree with TRBD1. The CDR3 contains 16 residues. V lost 3 bases, J lost 5 bases, and 9 bases stayed unmatched. The germline CDR1 and CDR2 sequences are LGHNA and YSLEER. The CDR3 sequence: CASSHVVGQGGTEAFF. In DNA form, the CDR3 reads TGCGCCAGCAGCCACGTGGTTGGACAGGGGGGAACTGAAGCTTTCTTT.

The chain is built from TRBV30 and TRBJ1-5; 9 bases map to TRBD1. Germline trimming cut 5 bases from V and 4 bases from J; bases unmatched to any gene: 3. Germline loops: CDR1 GTSNPN, CDR2 SVGIG (reference sequence). This CDR3 contains 13 residues. The chain's CDR3 is CAWAGQGNQPQHF. CDR3 sequence (DNA): TGTGCCTGGGCGGGACAGGGAAATCAGCCCCAGCATTTT.

The rearrangement links TRBV9 to TRBJ2-7; D may be TRBD2 (5 bases). CDR1 SGDLS and CDR2 YYNGEE come from the germline V gene. Trimming took off 3 bases at V and 2 bases at J, with 12 bases between the two ends. The CDR3 length is 14 residues. Written as DNA, the CDR3 is TGTGCCAGCAGCGAAGGCGGGTCCCCCTACGAGCAGTACTTC. Protein: CASSEGGSPYEQYF.

The chain recombines TRBV5-8 with TRBJ1-1, with 10 bases matching TRBD1. V was pared by 4 bases and J by 1 base, with 4 bases of the junction left unmatched. Germline CDR1 reads SGHTS; CDR2 reads YDEGEE. There are 15 residues in the CDR3. CDR3 residues: CASSQGQGPNTEAFF. CDR3 bases: TGTGCCAGCAGCCAGGGACAGGGGCCGAACACTGAAGCTTTCTTT.

This rearrangement joins TRBV9 to TRBJ2-1, with TRBD2 matching over 11 bases. Unmatched junction bases numbered 6, after V lost 2 bases and J lost 8 bases. This CDR3 contains 15 residues. The V gene's germline CDR1 is SGDLS and CDR2 YYNGEE. The CDR3 is CASSVIAGGHYEQFF. Written as DNA, the CDR3 is TGTGCCAGCAGCGTCATAGCGGGGGGGCATTATGAGCAGTTCTTC.

This chain connects TRBV3-1 (or the pseudogene TRBV3-2) to TRBJ1-6; 11 nucleotides agree with TRBD1. This CDR3 has 16 residues. Germline values: CDR1 LGHDT, CDR2 YNNKEL (reference sequence). The J segment lost 10 bases and the V segment lost 2 bases, leaving 7 bases of the junction unmatched. The CDR3 sequence is CASSQPSDRGRSPLHF. The CDR3 DNA reads as TGTGCCAGCAGCCAACCTTCGGACAGGGGGCGATCACCCCTCCACTTT.

The chain couples TRBV6-6 to TRBJ1-3; D gene unclear. Germline V gene lookup returns CDR1 MNHNY and CDR2 SVGAGI (reference sequence). Trimming left V 11 bases short and J 4 bases short, with 24 bases between. The CDR3 covers 16 residues. The CDR3 bases are TGTGCCGCAATTTTTCAGGACTCCGAACGAGGAAACACCATATATTTT. Encoded protein: CAAIFQDSERGNTIYF.

V gene TRBV29-1 combines with J gene TRBJ1-1, with TRBD1 as a possible D gene (6 bases). The germline CDR1 and CDR2 sequences are SQVTM and ANQGSEA. V shed 3 bases and J shed 11 bases, with 16 bases lying between them. This CDR3 contains 12 residues. CDR3 bases: TGCAGCGTTGAGTCAGGGGCCTCCGGGGCTTTCTTT. Encoded protein: CSVESGASGAFF.

This clone was seen only once. The chain carries TRBV12-3 or TRBV12-4 and TRBJ2-3; no reliable D call. Trimming removed 6 bases at V and 0 bases at J, with 7 bases between. The CDR3 has 13 residues. CDR3 bases: TGTGCCAGCAGCCTTCCTAGCACAGATACGCAGTATTTT. It encodes CASSLPSTDTQYF.

V and J are TRBV4-3 and TRBJ1-6; 8 bases agree with TRBD1. J lost 8 bases, V lost 2 bases, and 2 bases had no gene match. CDR3 size: 14 residues. Germline V gene data show CDR1 as LGHNA and CDR2 as YSLEER. The CDR3 bases are TGCGCCAGCAGCCAACAGGGGGCTCATTCACCCCTCCACTTT. It specifies CASSQQGAHSPLHF.

J is TRBJ1-1 and V is TRBV14; the D is unclear. Germline lookup yields CDR1 SGHDN and CDR2 FVKESK. Between the trimmed V and J ends, which lost 2 bases and 1 base, there was a span of 11 bases. The CDR3 totals 15 residues. The CDR3: CASSQNYRGNTEAFF. DNA for the CDR3: TGTGCCAGCAGCCAAAATTATAGAGGGAACACTGAAGCTTTCTTT.

The genes are TRBV5-6 and TRBJ1-5; TRBD1 aligns across 7 bases. The CDR3 spans 15 residues. Looked up from germline, CDR1 is SGHDT and CDR2 is YYEEEE. V shed 4 bases, J shed 7 bases, and the junction held 11 bases outside the gene matches. CDR3 region: CASSLLKGGGQPQHF. The CDR3 nucleotides are TGTGCCAGCAGCCTGCTGAAAGGGGGCGGGCAGCCCCAGCATTTT.

V gene TRBV6-6 combines with J gene TRBJ1-1, with D uncertain. The CDR3 contains 16 residues. Germline V CDR1 and CDR2: MNHNY, SVGAGI (reference sequence). The V end was cut by 7 bases, the J end by 1 base, with 19 bases between. The CDR3 protein is CASNYLKPERNTEAFF. DNA of the CDR3: TGTGCCAGCAACTACTTAAAGCCCGAGCGGAACACTGAAGCTTTCTTT.

The chain carries TRBV15 and TRBJ1-5, with D uncertain. CDR1 and CDR2 from the germline V gene are LNHNV and YYDKDF (reference sequence). The CDR3 is made up of 16 amino acids. V was shortened by 0 bases and J by 3 bases, with 12 bases between the two germline ends. CDR3 loop: CATSREVPQDNQPQHF. The CDR3 coding sequence is TGTGCCACCAGCAGAGAAGTCCCGCAGGACAATCAGCCCCAGCATTTT.

This rearrangement joins TRBV5-1 to TRBJ2-7; TRBD2 matches at 9 bases. This CDR3 has 14 amino acids. The junction had 2 bases not matched to a gene; V was cut back by 0 bases and J by 4 bases. Germline V CDR1 and CDR2: SGHRS, YFSETQ. The CDR3 DNA follows: TGCGCCAGCAGCTTGGCTAGCGGGGATTACGAGCAGTACTTC. Translation: CASSLASGDYEQYF.

The gene calls are TRBV5-6 and TRBJ2-7, with 8 positions matching TRBD1. CDR1 and CDR2 (germline): SGHDT, YYEEEE. Trimming cost V 3 bases and J 3 bases; bases outside gene matches: 5. The CDR3 is 14 amino acids. DNA for the CDR3: TGTGCCAGCAGCTACGGACAGGGTATCTACGAGCAGTACTTC. Encoded protein: CASSYGQGIYEQYF.

In nucleotides, the CDR3 is TGTGCCAGCAGCCCGGCCGGGGGGGCGGCGAGTGAGCAGTTCTTC. It codes for CASSPAGGAASEQFF. The V and J genes are TRBV6-6 and TRBJ2-1, with 8 bases that match TRBD2. CDR3 length: 15 residues. J was trimmed by 9 bases and V by 6 bases; bases with no gene match: 13. Germline V lookup: CDR1 MNHNY, CDR2 SVGAGI (reference sequence).

V gene TRBV9 combines with J gene TRBJ1-1; no firm D call. V was cut by 4 bases and J by 3 bases, with 22 bases left in between. The CDR3 consists of 17 residues. CDR1 and CDR2 from the germline V gene are SGDLS and YYNGEE. The CDR3 DNA sequence: TGTGCCAGCAGCCGCCTTAGATGGCCCTTCGAGGACACTGAAGCTTTCTTT. Amino acids: CASSRLRWPFEDTEAFF.

This chain links TRBV13 with TRBJ2-2, with D tentatively TRBD1 (6 bases). Germline CDR1 PRHDT, CDR2 FYEKMQ (reference sequence). Trimming stripped 4 bases from V and 5 bases from J, with 11 bases between. The CDR3 is made up of 14 amino acids. The CDR3 is CASSSRGYTGELFF. In DNA, the CDR3 is TGTGCCAGCAGCTCTAGGGGGTATACCGGGGAGCTGTTTTTT.